Below, 18 T cell receptor beta chains from the same sample are listed, as sequenced in a study of cytomegalovirus exposure and HLA in healthy donors. 13 Jbeta primers and 60 Vbeta primers were used for the PCR. The protocol was immunoSEQ multiplex PCR, while the TCRdb copy is restricted to in-frame clones and leaves out a portion. The sample lists 130,000 to 150,000 clones; around 83% were seen once. Sequenced: PBMCs. These TCRs come from a man aged 35 to 55 in good health and CMV-seropositive.

The chain uses TRBV2 and TRBJ2-1; TRBD2 matches at 14 bases. From germline, CDR1 is SNHLY and CDR2 FYNNEI. The CDR3 runs to 15 residues. J was trimmed by 6 bases and V by 6 bases; bases with no gene match: 4. CDR3 nucleotides: TGTGCCAGCAGAGGGACTAGCGGGAGATCCAATGAGCAGTTCTTC. Amino acid sequence: CASRGTSGRSNEQFF. Combining the CDR3 with reference TRBV2 and TRBJ2-1 gives the whole variable domain EPEVTQTPSHQVTQMGQEVILRCVPISNHLYFYWYRQILGQKVEFLVSFYNNEISEKSEIFDDQFSVERPDGSNFTLKIRSTKLEDSAMYFCASRGTSGRSNEQFFGPGTRLTVL.

The V and J genes are TRBV7-5 and TRBJ1-5. TRBV7-5 is a pseudogene locus. CDR3 length equals 14 residues. CDR3: CARSWRDREQPQHF. CDR3 coding DNA: TGTGCCAGAAGCTGGCGGGATCGAGAACAGCCCCAGCATTTT.

The CDR3 DNA reads as TGTGCAAGTCGCTTAGGGATCCAGCGGGGGGCGGCCTATGAGCAGTTCTTC. Translated: CASRLGIQRGAAYEQFF. The V call is TRBV12-2, the J call TRBJ2-1; the table gives TRBD2 as D, unverified against the DNA. TRBV12-2 is listed as a pseudogene. The CDR3 loop spans 17 amino acids.

Comment on this clone: The junction departs from germline at one end; a sequencing error may be responsible. This chain links TRBV7-9 with TRBJ1-4; D is unresolved. The length of the CDR3 is 14 residues. Germline assignment: CDR1 SEHNR and CDR2 FQNEAQ (reference sequence). The CDR3 region is CSSSSTVLGEKLFF. The DNA of the CDR3 is TGTTCCAGCAGCTCGACTGTCCTTGGGGAAAAACTGTTTTTT.

The V call is TRBV19, the J call TRBJ2-7; 10 nucleotides align to TRBD2. Losses at the gene ends were 6 bases for V and 2 bases for J; bases not matched to a gene: 10. Germline V gives CDR1 LNHDA, CDR2 SQIVND (reference sequence). The CDR3 sequence is 16 residues long. The CDR3: CASSLISSGGAYEQYF. CDR3 in DNA: TGTGCCAGTAGCCTCATCTCTAGCGGGGGCGCCTACGAGCAGTACTTC.

V gene TRBV27 combines with J gene TRBJ1-5, with D possibly being TRBD1 (6 bases). V was cut by 4 bases and J by 1 base, with 8 bases left in between. Germline CDR1 is MNHEY and CDR2 is SMNVEV (reference sequence). CDR3 length: 14 amino acids. The CDR3 DNA reads as TGTGCCAGCAGTTCTCAGGGGAGCAATCAGCCCCAGCATTTT. This encodes CASSSQGSNQPQHF.

This clone was detected a few times. The CDR3 nucleotides are TGCAGCGTTGAAGATCCCGGGAGAAGATCCTACAATGAGCAGTTCTTC. Translated, it gives CSVEDPGRRSYNEQFF. V and J are TRBV29-1 and TRBJ2-1, with D perhaps TRBD2 (6 bases). CDR3 length: 16 amino acids. The V end lost 0 bases, the J end lost 1 base, and 13 bases lay between the germline ends. Per the germline V gene, CDR1 is SQVTM and CDR2 is ANQGSEA.

For this clone: The sample contains more than one DNA sequence encoding this CDR3. The rearrangement links TRBV27 to TRBJ2-3; 9 bases are shared with TRBD2. V lost 1 base and J lost 3; bases outside the gene matches: 2. Germline assignment: CDR1 MNHEY and CDR2 SMNVEV (reference sequence). There are 15 residues in the CDR3. The CDR3 sequence is CASSLYLAGTDTQYF. The CDR3, as DNA: TGTGCCAGCAGTTTATATCTAGCGGGGACAGATACGCAGTATTTT.

The chain joins TRBV29-1 to TRBJ2-2; maybe TRBD2 (5 bases). Trimming shortened V by 4 bases and J by 3 bases, and 6 bases separated the two germline ends. Germline CDR1 is SQVTM and CDR2 is ANQGSEA. The CDR3 length is 12 residues. CDR3 loop: CSVVGDTGELFF. The DNA for the CDR3 is TGCAGCGTTGTCGGGGACACCGGGGAGCTGTTTTTT.

The chain has TRBV4-2 and TRBJ2-1, with D maybe TRBD2 (5 bases). Per the germline V gene, CDR1 is LGHNA and CDR2 is YNFKEQ. Trimming left V 0 bases short and J 4 bases short, with 13 bases between. The CDR3 is 16 amino acids. This CDR3 reads CASSQDRASPYNEQFF. The CDR3 DNA reads as TGTGCCAGCAGCCAAGATAGGGCTAGCCCTTACAATGAGCAGTTCTTC.

The V call is TRBV11-2, the J call TRBJ2-1, with 13 positions matching TRBD2. This CDR3 region has 17 residues. Germline loops: CDR1 SGHAT, CDR2 FQNNGV. V shed 5 bases and J 8 bases; nucleotides not matched to a gene: 12. The CDR3 DNA sequence: TGTGCCAGCAGCAGAAAACTAGCGGGAGGGAAAATCGATGAGCAGTTCTTC. Its translation is CASSRKLAGGKIDEQFF.

V usage is TRBV7-9 and J usage is TRBJ1-1, with 9 bases aligning to TRBD1. The ends lost 5 bases at V and 5 bases at J; junction bases unmatched: 6. Germline assignment: CDR1 SEHNR and CDR2 FQNEAQ (reference sequence). CDR3 length equals 14 residues. CDR3 DNA sequence: TGTGCCAGCAGCCAGACAGGGGGAGGGACTGAAGCTTTCTTT. It specifies CASSQTGGGTEAFF.

The V call is TRBV2, the J call TRBJ2-7; D might be TRBD1 (7 bases). Trimming shortened V by 8 bases and J by 8 bases, and 19 bases separated the two germline ends. The germline V gene has CDR1 SNHLY and CDR2 FYNNEI. The CDR3 consists of 13 residues. The CDR3 loop is CASGGGGGTKQYF. In nucleotides, the CDR3 is TGTGCCAGCGGCGGTGGAGGGGGCACGAAGCAGTACTTC.

The CDR3 bases are TGCAGCGTGTCCGGAGGGACTACCTTCCGTAATGGCTACACCTTC. Its protein product is CSVSGGTTFRNGYTF. V usage is TRBV29-1 and J usage is TRBJ1-2; D may be TRBD1 (5 bases). V lost 6 bases, J lost 6 bases, and 23 bases lay in between. The CDR3 consists of 15 residues. Looked up from germline, CDR1 is SQVTM and CDR2 is ANQGSEA.

J is TRBJ1-1 and V is TRBV11-3; no clear D gene. CDR1 is SGHNT and CDR2 is YENEEA in the germline V gene. The CDR3 totals 13 residues. The V end was cut by 0 bases, the J end by 7 bases, with 9 bases between. In DNA form, the CDR3 reads TGTGCCAGCAGCTTAGATTCGGGAGGTGAAGCTTTCTTT. Protein sequence: CASSLDSGGEAFF.

The V and J genes are TRBV6-6 and TRBJ2-7; 9 positions match TRBD1. V shed 2 bases and J 3 bases; nucleotides not matched to a gene: 2. CDR1 and CDR2 (germline): MNHNY, SVGAGI (reference sequence). The CDR3 sequence is 14 residues long. This CDR3 is CASSYGQGNYEQYF. As DNA, the CDR3 is TGTGCCAGCAGTTACGGACAGGGGAACTACGAGCAGTACTTC.

This chain uses TRBV25-1 with TRBJ1-5; D uncertain. This CDR3 is built from 14 residues. Germline CDR1 is MGHDK and CDR2 is SYGVNS. Trimming removed 6 bases from V and 0 bases from J, with 9 bases in between. CDR3 region: CASSPRYSNQPQHF. CDR3 DNA sequence: TGTGCCAGCAGCCCTCGGTATAGCAATCAGCCCCAGCATTTT. Complete variable domain (other parts from reference TRBV25-1 and TRBJ1-5): EADIYQTPRYLVIGTGKKITLECSQTMGHDKMYWYQQDPGMELHLIHYSYGVNSTEKGDLSSESTVSRIRTEHFPLTLESARPSHTSQYLCASSPRYSNQPQHFGDGTRLSIL.

The rearrangement joins TRBV27 to TRBJ1-2; D is undetermined. In germline, CDR1 is MNHEY, CDR2 SMNVEV (reference sequence). Trimming removed 5 bases from V and 4 bases from J, with 11 bases in between. The CDR3 is made up of 13 amino acids. CDR3 sequence reads: CASSRWEGYGYTF. The CDR3 DNA sequence: TGTGCCAGCAGTAGGTGGGAGGGCTATGGCTACACCTTC.